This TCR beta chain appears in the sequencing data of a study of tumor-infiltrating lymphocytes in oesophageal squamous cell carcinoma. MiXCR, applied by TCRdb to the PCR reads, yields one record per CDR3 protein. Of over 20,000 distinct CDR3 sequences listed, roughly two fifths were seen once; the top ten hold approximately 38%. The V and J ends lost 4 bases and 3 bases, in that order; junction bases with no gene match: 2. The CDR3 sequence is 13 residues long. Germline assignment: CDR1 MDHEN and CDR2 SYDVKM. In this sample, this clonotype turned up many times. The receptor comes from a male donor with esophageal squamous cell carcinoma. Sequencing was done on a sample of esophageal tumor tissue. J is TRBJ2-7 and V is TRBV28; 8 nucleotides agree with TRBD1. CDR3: CASSYGTGYEQYF. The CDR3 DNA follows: TGTGCCAGCAGTTACGGGACAGGCTACGAGCAGTACTTC. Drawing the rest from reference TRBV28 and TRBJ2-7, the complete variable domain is DVKVTQSSRYLVKRTGEKVFLECVQDMDHENMFWYRQDPGLGLRLIYFSYDVKMKEKGDIPEGYSVSREKKERFSLILESASTNQTSMYLCASSYGTGYEQYFGPGTRLTVT.